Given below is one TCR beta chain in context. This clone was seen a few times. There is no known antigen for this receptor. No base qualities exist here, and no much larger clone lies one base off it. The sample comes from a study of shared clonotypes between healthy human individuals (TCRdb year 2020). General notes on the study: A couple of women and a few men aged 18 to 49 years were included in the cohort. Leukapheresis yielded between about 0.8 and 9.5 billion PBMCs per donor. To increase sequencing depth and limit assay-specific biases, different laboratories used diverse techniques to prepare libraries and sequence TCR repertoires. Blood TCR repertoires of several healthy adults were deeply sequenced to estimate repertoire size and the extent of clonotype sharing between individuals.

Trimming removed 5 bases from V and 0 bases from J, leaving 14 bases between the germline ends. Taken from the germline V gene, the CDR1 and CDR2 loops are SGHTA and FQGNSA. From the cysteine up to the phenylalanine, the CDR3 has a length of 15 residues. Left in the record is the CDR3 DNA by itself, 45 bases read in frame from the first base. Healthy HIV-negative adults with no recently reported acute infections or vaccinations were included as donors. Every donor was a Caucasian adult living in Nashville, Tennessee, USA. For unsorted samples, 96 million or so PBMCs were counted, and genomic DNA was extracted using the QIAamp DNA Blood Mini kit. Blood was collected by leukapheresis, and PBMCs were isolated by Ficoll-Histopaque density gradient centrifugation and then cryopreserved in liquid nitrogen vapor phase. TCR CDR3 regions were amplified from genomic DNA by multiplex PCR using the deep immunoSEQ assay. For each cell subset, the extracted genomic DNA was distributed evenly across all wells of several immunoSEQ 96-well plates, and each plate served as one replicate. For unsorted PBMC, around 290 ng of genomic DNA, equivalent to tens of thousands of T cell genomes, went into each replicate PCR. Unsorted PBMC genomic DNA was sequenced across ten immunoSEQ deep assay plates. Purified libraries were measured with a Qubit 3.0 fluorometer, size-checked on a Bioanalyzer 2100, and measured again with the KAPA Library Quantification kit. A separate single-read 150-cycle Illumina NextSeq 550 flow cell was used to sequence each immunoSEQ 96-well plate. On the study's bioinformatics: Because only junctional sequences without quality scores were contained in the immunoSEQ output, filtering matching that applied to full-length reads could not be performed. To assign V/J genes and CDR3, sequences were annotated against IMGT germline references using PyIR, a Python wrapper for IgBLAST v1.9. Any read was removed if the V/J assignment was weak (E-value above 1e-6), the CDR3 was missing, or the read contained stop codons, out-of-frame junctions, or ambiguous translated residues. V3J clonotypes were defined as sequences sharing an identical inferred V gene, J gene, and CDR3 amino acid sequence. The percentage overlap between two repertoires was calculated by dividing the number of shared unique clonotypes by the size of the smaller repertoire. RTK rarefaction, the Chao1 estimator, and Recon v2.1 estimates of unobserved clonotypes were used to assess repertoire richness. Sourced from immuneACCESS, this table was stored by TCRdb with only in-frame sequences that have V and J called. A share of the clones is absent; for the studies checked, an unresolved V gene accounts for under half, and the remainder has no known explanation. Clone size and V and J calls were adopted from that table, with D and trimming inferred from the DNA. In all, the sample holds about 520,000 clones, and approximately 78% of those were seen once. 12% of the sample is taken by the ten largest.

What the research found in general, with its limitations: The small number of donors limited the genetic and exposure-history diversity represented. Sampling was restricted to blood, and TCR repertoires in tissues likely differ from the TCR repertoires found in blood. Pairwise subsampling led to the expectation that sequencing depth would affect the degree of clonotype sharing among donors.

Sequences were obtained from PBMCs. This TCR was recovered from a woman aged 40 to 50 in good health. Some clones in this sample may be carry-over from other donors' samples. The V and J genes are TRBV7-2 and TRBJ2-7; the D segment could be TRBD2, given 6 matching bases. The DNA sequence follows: TGTGCCAGCAGCCTTGGGACTTGGAGCTCCTACGAGCAGTACTTC. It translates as CASSLGTWSSYEQYF.